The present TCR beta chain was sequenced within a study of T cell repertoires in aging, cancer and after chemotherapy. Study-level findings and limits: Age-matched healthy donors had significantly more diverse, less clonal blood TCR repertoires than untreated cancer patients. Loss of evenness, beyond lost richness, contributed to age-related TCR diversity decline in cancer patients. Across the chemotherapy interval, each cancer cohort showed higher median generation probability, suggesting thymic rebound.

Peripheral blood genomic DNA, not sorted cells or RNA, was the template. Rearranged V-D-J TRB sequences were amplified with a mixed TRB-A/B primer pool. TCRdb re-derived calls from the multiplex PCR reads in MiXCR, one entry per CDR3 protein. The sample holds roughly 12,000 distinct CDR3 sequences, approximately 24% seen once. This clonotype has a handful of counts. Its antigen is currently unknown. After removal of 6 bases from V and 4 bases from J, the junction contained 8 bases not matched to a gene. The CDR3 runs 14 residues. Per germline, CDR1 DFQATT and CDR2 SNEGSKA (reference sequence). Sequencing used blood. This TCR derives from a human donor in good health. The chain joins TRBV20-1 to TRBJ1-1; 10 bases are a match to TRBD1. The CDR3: CSAQTRTGGTEAFF. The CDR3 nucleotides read TGCAGTGCCCAGACGAGGACAGGGGGCACTGAAGCTTTCTTT.